The rows below give T cell receptor beta chains drawn from one sample of a study of identical twins. One entry per CDR3 protein results from TCRdb running MiXCR on the 5' RACE reads. This sample has roughly 250,000 distinct CDR3 sequences, with around 15% found just once. The sample consisted of memory (CD45RO+) T cells sorted from blood. The receptors derive from a woman between 18 and 29 years old in good health. Both conserved end residues are part of each CDR3. A D gene is named only where the DNA matches it firmly. Not every row has a clone size; where given, it reads once, few, many or a size class.

TRBV6-5,TRBJ2-1,.,.,CASSYSLSGRDEQFF,TGTGCCAGCAGTTACTCGCTGTCAGGGAGAGATGAGCAGTTCTTC
TRBV20-1,TRBJ1-1,.,TRBD1,CSAGQGGPEAFF,TGCAGTGCCGGACAGGGCGGTCCAGAAGCTTTCTTT
TRBV5-1,TRBJ2-7,few,.,CASSLEATSYEQYF,TGCGCCAGCAGCTTGGAAGCGACCTCCTACGAGCAGTACTTC
TRBV10-3,TRBJ2-1,.,.,CAISVGVGPLSYNEQFF,TGTGCCATCAGTGTAGGGGTTGGACCTCTCAGCTACAATGAGCAGTTCTTC
TRBV3-1,TRBJ2-5,.,.,CASSPTSSQETQYF,TGTGCCAGCAGCCCTACTAGCTCCCAAGAGACCCAGTACTTC
TRBV6-1,TRBJ2-5,many,.,CASSEGGLRETQYF,TGTGCCAGCAGTGAGGGTGGCCTCCGAGAGACCCAGTACTTC
TRBV5-1,TRBJ2-1,many,.,CASSFESLPYNEQFF,TGCGCCAGCAGCTTCGAGTCCCTGCCCTACAATGAGCAGTTCTTC
TRBV12-3/TRBV12-4,TRBJ1-1,.,TRBD1,CASAPQGDTEAFF,TGTGCCAGCGCGCCGCAGGGGGACACTGAAGCTTTCTTT
TRBV9,TRBJ1-3,.,.,CASSERSFGNTIYF,TGTGCCAGCAGCGAGCGGTCCTTTGGAAACACCATATATTTT
TRBV28,TRBJ2-1,few,.,CASKRGLNEQFF,TGTGCCAGCAAACGGGGCCTGAATGAGCAGTTCTTC
TRBV7-9,TRBJ2-1,many,.,CASSLVNEQFF,TGTGCCAGCAGCTTAGTCAATGAGCAGTTCTTC
TRBV12-3/TRBV12-4,TRBJ1-1,few,.,CASSTLGTEAFF,TGTGCCAGCAGTACCCTGGGGACTGAAGCTTTCTTT
TRBV18,TRBJ1-2,few,TRBD1,CASSDRGLGYTF,TGTGCCAGCTCGGACAGGGGTTTGGGCTACACCTTC
TRBV3-1,TRBJ2-7,.,.,CASSQTDGGPYF,TGTGCCAGCAGCCAGACGGATGGGGGGCCGTACTTC
TRBV15,TRBJ1-1,.,TRBD1,CATGQGVNTEAFF,TGTGCCACGGGACAGGGAGTGAACACTGAAGCTTTCTTT
TRBV20-1,TRBJ2-7,.,.,CSALEPGSSYEQYF,TGCAGTGCTCTCGAGCCAGGTAGCTCCTACGAGCAGTACTTC
TRBV5-1,TRBJ2-5,.,TRBD1,CASSLLGGEGEETQYF,TGCGCCAGCAGCTTGTTAGGGGGCGAGGGGGAAGAGACCCAGTACTTC
TRBV29-1,TRBJ1-1,few,.,CSVSGNTEAFF,TGCAGCGTGTCGGGGAACACTGAAGCTTTCTTT
TRBV5-1,TRBJ1-1,few,TRBD1,CASSDYRGTNTEAFF,TGCGCCAGCAGCGATTACAGGGGGACGAACACTGAAGCTTTCTTT
TRBV24-1,TRBJ2-1,few,TRBD1,CATSDPPGTGGSDEQFF,TGTGCCACCAGTGATCCCCCCGGGACAGGGGGCTCGGATGAGCAGTTCTTC
TRBV6-1,TRBJ2-1,many,TRBD2,CASSQRLAGERNEQFF,TGTGCCAGCAGTCAGAGACTAGCGGGAGAGCGGAATGAGCAGTTCTTC
TRBV10-3,TRBJ1-2,.,.,CAINRDTWDGYTF,TGTGCCATCAACCGGGACACTTGGGATGGCTACACCTTC
TRBV12-3/TRBV12-4,TRBJ1-1,few,.,CASSLATGNKAFF,TGTGCCAGCAGTTTAGCAACCGGGAACAAAGCTTTCTTT
TRBV6-1,TRBJ1-5,.,.,CASSEGGWTDNQPQHF,TGTGCCAGCAGTGAAGGGGGGTGGACGGACAATCAGCCCCAGCATTTT
TRBV11-2,TRBJ2-5,few,.,CASSLDWRTVSGETQYF,TGTGCCAGCAGCTTAGATTGGAGGACAGTTTCTGGGGAGACCCAGTACTTC
TRBV3-1,TRBJ2-3,few,TRBD2,CASSSRGGVADTQYF,TGTGCCAGCAGCTCGCGGGGAGGGGTAGCAGATACGCAGTATTTT
TRBV20-1,TRBJ2-7,many,.,CSAATDTYEQYF,TGCAGTGCCGCGACAGATACCTACGAGCAGTACTTC
TRBV20-1,TRBJ1-2,few,.,CSARDTGKSSGYTF,TGCAGTGCTAGAGATACGGGAAAATCCTCTGGCTACACCTTC
TRBV18,TRBJ2-7,.,.,CASSLNNDYEQYF,TGTGCCAGCTCACTAAACAACGACTACGAGCAGTACTTC
TRBV25-1,TRBJ2-7,.,TRBD1,CASSPPGQGSYEQYF,TGTGCCAGCAGTCCTCCGGGACAGGGGTCCTACGAGCAGTACTTC
TRBV6-5,TRBJ2-7,few,.,CASSLPKTDYEQYF,TGTGCCAGCAGCTTACCGAAAACGGATTACGAGCAGTACTTC
TRBV29-1,TRBJ2-7,many,TRBD2,CSGLAGAPYEQYF,TGCAGCGGGCTAGCGGGAGCCCCCTACGAGCAGTACTTC
TRBV21-1,TRBJ2-3,.,.,CAGTESGNTDTQYF,TGTGCCGGAACCGAAAGCGGGAACACAGATACGCAGTATTTT
TRBV7-6,TRBJ1-2,few,.,CASSFGNRAGYTF,TGTGCCAGCAGCTTTGGGAACAGGGCCGGCTACACCTTC
TRBV6-1,TRBJ1-1,few,TRBD1,CASRQGQGWYTEAFF,TGTGCCAGCAGACAGGGACAGGGGTGGTACACTGAAGCTTTCTTT
TRBV6-2/TRBV6-3,TRBJ1-5,.,.,CASTFGGSYNQPQHF,TGTGCCAGCACCTTTGGGGGAAGTTACAATCAGCCCCAGCATTTT
TRBV20-1,TRBJ2-1,few,TRBD1,CSASDRGRGEEQFF,TGCAGTGCTAGTGACAGGGGGCGAGGAGAAGAGCAGTTCTTC
TRBV5-5,TRBJ1-1,few,.,CASSPQPRTEAFF,TGTGCCAGCAGCCCCCAACCAAGGACTGAAGCTTTCTTT
TRBV12-3/TRBV12-4,TRBJ1-3,few,.,CATRNVGGNTIYF,TGTGCCACTAGAAACGTGGGCGGAAACACCATATATTTT
TRBV29-1,TRBJ1-2,.,TRBD1,CSVSRGANYGYTF,TGCAGCGTTTCCAGGGGGGCTAACTATGGCTACACCTTC
TRBV7-3,TRBJ2-3,.,TRBD1,CASSHAGGGTDTQYF,TGTGCCAGCAGCCATGCAGGGGGCGGCACAGATACGCAGTATTTT
TRBV7-9,TRBJ1-4,.,.,CASSLVLGGNEKLFF,TGTGCCAGCAGCTTAGTGCTGGGGGGAAATGAAAAACTGTTTTTT
TRBV12-3/TRBV12-4,TRBJ1-2,many,.,CASSLMYGYTF,TGTGCCAGCAGTCTGATGTATGGCTACACCTTC
TRBV6-1,TRBJ2-1,.,TRBD1,CASRRNRDRGNEQFF,TGTGCCAGCAGGAGAAACCGGGACAGGGGGAATGAGCAGTTCTTC
TRBV6-2/TRBV6-3,TRBJ2-6,many,.,CASSYGGTGANVLTF,TGTGCCAGCAGTTACGGTGGGACTGGGGCCAACGTCCTGACTTTC
TRBV7-9,TRBJ2-3,.,.,CASSLGHNTDTQYF,TGTGCCAGCAGCCTGGGACATAACACAGATACGCAGTATTTT
TRBV12-3/TRBV12-4,TRBJ2-1,.,TRBD2,CASSLGMGTNNEQFF,TGTGCCAGCAGTCTAGGGATGGGGACTAACAATGAGCAGTTCTTC